This T cell receptor beta chain was retrieved from a study of response to subunit inactivated influenza vaccine. The CDR3 length is 14 residues. The V gene lost 0 bases and the J gene lost 10 bases, with 13 bases spanning the gap. The germline CDR1 and CDR2 sequences are LGHNA and YNFKEQ. TCRdb fed the RT-PCR reads into MiXCR, producing one record per CDR3 protein. The table has hundreds of thousands of distinct CDR3 sequences, around 14% seen once; the top ten hold 5.5% to 7%. This clonotype showed up just a few times. The V call is TRBV4-2, the J call TRBJ2-1; D is perhaps TRBD1 (6 bases). The sequence was collected from a man in his fifties or sixties who received an inactivated influenza vaccine. The sample in question was PBMCs from blood, obtained 14 days before vaccination. In DNA form, the CDR3 reads TGTGCCAGCAGCCAAGATGAGGGGGTAAGAGAGCAGTTCTTC. Translated, it gives CASSQDEGVREQFF.